These T cell receptor beta chains were read from a single sample in a study of T cell responses to AZD1222 COVID-19 vaccine. Here immunoSEQ multiplex PCR was the method, and the copy in TCRdb shows in-frame clones only, minus some. The repertoire includes about 86,000 clones, around nine tenths of them detected once, and 6.9% sits in the top ten. Sequencing used peripheral blood, obtained 28 days after the second AZD1222 dose. The receptors shown here come from an adult who received the AZD1222 COVID-19 vaccine. Both conserved end residues are part of each CDR3. The D gene is left open where the match is weak. Expanded clones get a size class; other rows say once, few or many, or leave the size out.

abundance	v_gene	d_gene	j_gene	CDR3aa	CDR3nt
-	TRBV24-1	TRBD1	TRBJ2-1	CATSDRTGGINNEQFF	TGTGCCACCAGTGATAGGACAGGGGGTATCAACAATGAGCAGTTCTTC
-	TRBV6-1	TRBD1	TRBJ1-1	CASSERQGGTEAFF	TGTGCCAGCAGTGAAAGACAGGGAGGCACTGAAGCTTTCTTT
-	TRBV5-4	-	TRBJ1-6	CASSLEGGKSPLHF	TGTGCCAGCAGCTTGGAGGGAGGGAAGTCACCCCTCCACTTT
once	TRBV18	TRBD2	TRBJ2-3	CASSLSLAASTDTQYF	TGTGCCAGCTCACTATCCCTAGCGGCTAGCACAGATACGCAGTATTTT
-	TRBV6-5	-	TRBJ2-2	CASTITTGGELFF	TGTGCCAGCACTATAACTACGGGCGGGGAGCTGTTTTTT
-	TRBV28	-	TRBJ2-1	CASRLRGVRSVNEQFF	TGTGCCAGCAGACTTAGGGGGGTCAGGAGTGTGAATGAGCAGTTCTTC
-	TRBV7-9	-	TRBJ1-4	CASSLRGANEKLFF	TGTGCCAGCAGCTTACGCGGGGCTAATGAAAAACTGTTTTTT
-	TRBV5-1	-	TRBJ2-7	CASSLEVGSYEQYF	TGCGCCAGCAGCTTGGAGGTCGGTTCCTACGAGCAGTACTTC
once	TRBV19	TRBD1	TRBJ1-1	CASRLGGQGPPAFF	TGTGCCAGTAGACTAGGTGGACAGGGGCCGCCAGCTTTCTTT
-	TRBV6-2/TRBV6-3	-	TRBJ1-5	CASSLNRANQPQHF	TGTGCCAGCAGCCTAAACAGGGCTAATCAGCCCCAGCATTTT
-	TRBV30	-	TRBJ1-1	CACHNLRDSNTEAFF	TGTGCCTGTCATAATCTCCGGGACTCTAACACTGAAGCTTTCTTT
-	TRBV5-1	TRBD1	TRBJ1-1	CASSWDRNTEAFF	TGCGCCAGCAGCTGGGACAGGAACACTGAAGCTTTCTTT
-	TRBV2	TRBD1	TRBJ2-5	CASSEDRVQETQYF	TGTGCCAGCAGTGAGGACAGGGTCCAAGAGACCCAGTACTTC
-	TRBV19	-	TRBJ1-1	CASSPPDLIATEAFF	TGTGCCAGTAGCCCTCCTGACCTCATAGCCACTGAAGCTTTCTTT
-	TRBV25-1	-	TRBJ1-1	CASRSFGTSRTEAFF	TGTGCCAGCAGGAGCTTTGGGACATCTCGGACTGAAGCTTTCTTT
-	TRBV5-1	TRBD2	TRBJ2-1	CASSLSTSGSSYNEQFF	TGCGCCAGCAGCTTGAGTACTAGCGGGAGCTCCTACAATGAGCAGTTCTTC
-	TRBV15	-	TRBJ1-2	CATSRDGQGYGYTF	TGTGCCACCAGCAGAGATGGGCAGGGGTATGGCTACACCTTC
-	TRBV6-2/TRBV6-3	-	TRBJ2-1	CASSGTGRRNEQFF	TGTGCCAGCAGCGGGACTGGCCGCAGAAATGAGCAGTTCTTC
once	TRBV2	-	TRBJ2-1	CASGVSTYNEQFF	TGTGCCAGCGGGGTGAGTACCTACAATGAGCAGTTCTTC
-	TRBV19	-	TRBJ1-5	CASRGKGGQPQHF	TGTGCCAGTAGAGGGAAGGGGGGTCAGCCCCAGCATTTT
-	TRBV29-1	TRBD2	TRBJ2-1	CSVPGTRDNEQFF	TGCAGCGTACCCGGGACTAGAGACAATGAGCAGTTCTTC
few	TRBV2	-	TRBJ1-1	CASNPSIEAFF	TGTGCCAGCAATCCTTCAATTGAAGCTTTCTTT
-	TRBV3-1/TRBV3-2	TRBD2	TRBJ2-3	CASSRPGLAGEDTQYF	TGTGCCAGCAGTCGTCCGGGACTAGCGGGAGAAGATACGCAGTATTTT
few	TRBV27	-	TRBJ2-7	CASSFGRGYEQYF	TGTGCCAGCAGTTTCGGCAGGGGATACGAGCAGTACTTC
-	TRBV13	TRBD2	TRBJ2-1	CASRKLAFEQFF	TGTGCCAGCAGAAAACTAGCGTTCGAGCAGTTCTTC
-	TRBV18	TRBD1	TRBJ2-7	CASGDPTGGAYEQYF	TGTGCCAGCGGCGACCCGACAGGGGGTGCCTACGAGCAGTACTTC
-	TRBV7-8	-	TRBJ1-1	CASSTTGSLNTEAFF	TGTGCCAGCAGCACTACCGGGAGCCTGAACACTGAAGCTTTCTTT
-	TRBV18	TRBD1	TRBJ2-2	CASSPLGQGNTGELFF	TGTGCCAGCTCACCATTAGGACAGGGGAACACCGGGGAGCTGTTTTTT
-	TRBV9	TRBD2	TRBJ2-5	CASSVVPREGETQYF	TGTGCCAGCAGCGTAGTCCCGCGGGAGGGTGAGACCCAGTACTTC
-	TRBV3-1/TRBV3-2	-	TRBJ1-1	CASSLTRNRYTEAFF	TGTGCCAGCAGCCTCACACGGAACAGGTATACTGAAGCTTTCTTT
once	TRBV12-3/TRBV12-4	-	TRBJ2-1	CASSLVSEQFF	TGTGCCAGCAGTTTAGTGAGTGAGCAGTTCTTC
once	TRBV11-2	-	TRBJ1-4	CASSLAKGTVNEKLFF	TGTGCCAGCAGCTTAGCTAAAGGGACCGTTAATGAAAAACTGTTTTTT
-	TRBV19	-	TRBJ2-1	CASSGGPGGGNYNEQFF	TGTGCCAGTAGTGGTGGTCCGGGGGGCGGGAACTACAATGAGCAGTTCTTC
-	TRBV4-3	TRBD2	TRBJ2-1	CASSQVPSREGPGNEQFF	TGCGCCAGCAGCCAAGTGCCCTCGCGGGAGGGCCCGGGCAATGAGCAGTTCTTC
-	TRBV28	-	TRBJ2-7	CASSQYEQYF	TGTGCCAGCAGTCAATACGAGCAGTACTTC
-	TRBV6-2/TRBV6-3	-	TRBJ2-5	CASSPWVDLQETQYF	TGTGCCAGCAGTCCCTGGGTCGACCTTCAAGAGACCCAGTACTTC
-	TRBV3-1/TRBV3-2	-	TRBJ2-4	CASSQGIAKNIQYF	TGTGCCAGCAGCCAAGGCATAGCCAAAAACATTCAGTACTTC
-	TRBV13	TRBD2	TRBJ2-2	CASSYSTTSGNTGELFF	TGTGCCAGCAGCTATTCAACTACTAGCGGAAACACCGGGGAGCTGTTTTTT
-	TRBV6-1	-	TRBJ1-3	CASSEKLGYSGNTIYF	TGTGCCAGCAGTGAAAAGTTAGGTTACTCTGGAAACACCATATATTTT
-	TRBV15	-	TRBJ2-7	CATSRDRVGYEQYF	TGTGCCACCAGCAGAGACAGGGTCGGCTACGAGCAGTACTTC
-	TRBV15	-	TRBJ2-1	CATSRDPSSYNEQFF	TGTGCCACCAGCAGAGACCCTAGTAGTTACAATGAGCAGTTCTTC
-	TRBV11-2	-	TRBJ2-5	CASSLRSEGVTQYF	TGTGCCAGCAGCTTACGATCGGAGGGGGTGACCCAGTACTTC
once	TRBV9	-	TRBJ1-6	CASSETPQGLGYNSPLHF	TGTGCCAGCAGCGAGACGCCCCAGGGGCTTGGATATAATTCACCCCTCCACTTT
-	TRBV7-8	TRBD1	TRBJ1-3	CASSDRGSGNTIYF	TGTGCCAGCAGCGACAGGGGTTCTGGAAACACCATATATTTT
-	TRBV19	-	TRBJ1-5	CASSLDTLYSNQPQHF	TGTGCCAGTAGTTTAGACACCCTCTATAGCAATCAGCCCCAGCATTTT
-	TRBV5-1	-	TRBJ2-3	CASSLGTSSSTDTQYF	TGCGCCAGCAGCTTGGGGACGTCGTCTAGCACAGATACGCAGTATTTT
-	TRBV7-2	-	TRBJ2-2	CASSSRREYTGELFF	TGTGCCAGCAGCTCACGACGGGAGTACACCGGGGAGCTGTTTTTT
-	TRBV3-1/TRBV3-2	-	TRBJ1-5	CASSHTLRSNQPQHF	TGTGCCAGCAGCCACACGCTCAGGTCGAATCAGCCCCAGCATTTT
many	TRBV19	TRBD2	TRBJ2-1	CASRLAGYNEQFF	TGTGCCAGTAGACTAGCGGGCTACAATGAGCAGTTCTTC
-	TRBV3-1/TRBV3-2	-	TRBJ1-1	CASMGGGTEAFF	TGTGCCAGCATGGGAGGCGGCACTGAAGCTTTCTTT
-	TRBV11-2	-	TRBJ2-2	CASNSHLRAEELFF	TGTGCCAGCAATTCTCACCTTCGGGCCGAGGAGCTGTTTTTT